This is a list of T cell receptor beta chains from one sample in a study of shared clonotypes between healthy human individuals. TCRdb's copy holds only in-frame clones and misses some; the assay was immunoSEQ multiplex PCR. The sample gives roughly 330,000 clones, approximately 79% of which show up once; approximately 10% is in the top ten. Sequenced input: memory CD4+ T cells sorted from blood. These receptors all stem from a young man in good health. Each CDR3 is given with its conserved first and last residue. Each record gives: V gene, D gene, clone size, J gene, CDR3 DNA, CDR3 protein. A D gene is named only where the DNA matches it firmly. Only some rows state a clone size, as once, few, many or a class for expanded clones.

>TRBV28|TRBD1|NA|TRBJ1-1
TGTGCCAGCAGTCCACGGAGGGGGCTGAACACTGAAGCTTTCTTT
CASSPRRGLNTEAFF
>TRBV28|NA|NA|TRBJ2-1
TGTGCCAGCAGCACACTTCAGGTAAATCAGCAGTTCTTC
CASSTLQVNQQFF
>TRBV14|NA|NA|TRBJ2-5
TGTGCCAGCAGCCAAGATGCCGCGGCGGAGACCCAGTACTTC
CASSQDAAAETQYF
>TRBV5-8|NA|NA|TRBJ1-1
TGTGCCAGCAGCTTGTTAGTAGGGGAATCGGCTGAAGCTTTCTTT
CASSLLVGESAEAFF
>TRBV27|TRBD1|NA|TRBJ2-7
TGTGCCAGCAGCGGACAGGGTTCCGAGCAGTACTTC
CASSGQGSEQYF
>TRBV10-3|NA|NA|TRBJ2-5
TGTGCCAGTAGGGCGGGACAGACCCAAGAGACCCAGTACTTC
CASRAGQTQETQYF
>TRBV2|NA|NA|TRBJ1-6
TGTGCCAGCAGTGATACTAATTCACCCCTCCACTTT
CASSDTNSPLHF
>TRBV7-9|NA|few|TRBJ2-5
TGTGCCAGCTTGCGGTTCGGAGCGGCCCAAGAGACCCAGTACTTC
CASLRFGAAQETQYF
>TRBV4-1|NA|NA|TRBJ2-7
TGCGCCAGCAGCCAAGCACCGGACAAGGCCGAGCAGTACTTC
CASSQAPDKAEQYF
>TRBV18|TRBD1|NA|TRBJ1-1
TGTGCCAGCTCACCACCGGGACAGCTAAGGACTGAAGCTTTCTTT
CASSPPGQLRTEAFF
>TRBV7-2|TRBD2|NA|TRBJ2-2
TGTGCCAGCAGCCCAGGACTAGCAGGAACCGGGGAGCTGTTTTTT
CASSPGLAGTGELFF